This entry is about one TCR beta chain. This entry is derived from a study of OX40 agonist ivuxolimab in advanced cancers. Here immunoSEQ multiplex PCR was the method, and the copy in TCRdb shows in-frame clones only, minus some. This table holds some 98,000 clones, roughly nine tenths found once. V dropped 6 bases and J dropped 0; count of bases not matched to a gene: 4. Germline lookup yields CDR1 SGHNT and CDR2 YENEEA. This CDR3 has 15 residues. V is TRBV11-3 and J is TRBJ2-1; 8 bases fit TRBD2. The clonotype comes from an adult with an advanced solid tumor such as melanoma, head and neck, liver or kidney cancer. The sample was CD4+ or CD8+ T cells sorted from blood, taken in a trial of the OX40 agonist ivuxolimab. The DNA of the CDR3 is TGTGCCAGCAGTCCCGGGACTAGCTCCTACAATGAGCAGTTCTTC. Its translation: CASSPGTSSYNEQFF.